This TCR beta chain is from a study of CD8 T cells in ankylosing spondylitis. With respect to this clonotype: The target antigen is unknown.

V was trimmed by 3 bases and J by 1 base, leaving 19 bases between them. This CDR3 has 17 residues. CDR1 MGHRA and CDR2 YSYEKL come from the germline V gene. Study-wide results and limits: A TCR beta motif of 8 or 9 highly homologous variants appeared characteristic of ankylosing spondylitis blood.

By quantitative 5'-RACE with molecular barcodes, the TCR beta libraries were made. TCRdb independently ran MiXCR on the 5' RACE reads; one entry per CDR3 protein. The sample records about 700,000 distinct CDR3 sequences, roughly 19% being singletons. The genes are TRBV4-1 and TRBJ2-7; D might be TRBD1 or TRBD2, each matching 5 bases. The sequencing sample was made of blood, either unsorted or a sorted T cell fraction (not recorded which). The TCR was taken from a male donor with ankylosing spondylitis. CDR3 protein: CASSQVLDWGNSYEQYF. In nucleotides, the CDR3 is TGCGCCAGCAGCCAGGTGCTAGATTGGGGGAATTCCTACGAGCAGTACTTC.